These 4 T cell receptor beta chains originate from one sample sequenced in a study of cytomegalovirus exposure and HLA in healthy donors. The PCR used 60 Vbeta and 13 Jbeta primers. Using immunoSEQ multiplex PCR, the repertoire was profiled, and TCRdb retains in-frame clones only, with some absent. This table has some 130,000 clones, 60% to 75% appearing once. Material for sequencing was PBMCs. The receptors come from a human donor in good health.

CDR3 sequence: CASSPGTGEGNTIYF. CDR3 DNA: TGTGCCAGCAGCCCGGGGACAGGAGAGGGAAACACCATATATTTT. The chain combines TRBV9 with TRBJ1-3; 8 nucleotides agree with TRBD1. This CDR3 contains 15 residues. Germline V lookup: CDR1 SGDLS, CDR2 YYNGEE. Trimming at V came to 4 bases and at J to 4 bases, leaving 7 bases not matched to a gene.

This clone has just a few counts. Here the CDR3 DNA reads TGTGCCAGCAGCGCTAGCGGGAAGGGCTACGAGCAGTACTTC. It is translated as CASSASGKGYEQYF. The chain is built from TRBV9 and TRBJ2-7; 9 nucleotides align to TRBD2. The CDR3 extends over 14 amino acids. Germline lookup yields CDR1 SGDLS and CDR2 YYNGEE. Unmatched junction bases numbered 4, after V lost 3 bases and J lost 3 bases.

The CDR3 DNA sequence: TGTGCCAGCAGCCCTCGGACTGAAGCTTTCTTT. The encoded protein is CASSPRTEAFF. The chain employs TRBV7-9 and TRBJ1-1; D remains unclear. Germline V CDR1 and CDR2: SEHNR, FQNEAQ (reference sequence). The CDR3 loop spans 11 amino acids. The V end was cut by 5 bases, the J end by 5 bases, with 6 bases between.

The chain recombines TRBV6-5 with TRBJ2-5, with 10 nucleotides matching TRBD1. The last part of the DNA fits TRBJ2-7 better; the J call may be wrong. CDR3 length: 15 amino acids. Per the germline V gene, CDR1 is MNHEY and CDR2 is SVGAGI. For the CDR3, the DNA is TGTGCCAGCAGTTACTCGATGGACAGGGGGGCCGAGCAGTACTTC. Amino acid sequence: CASSYSMDRGAEQYF.